This is a list of T cell receptor beta chains from one sample in a study of blood T cell repertoires in COVID-19. Repertoires were generated with immunoSEQ multiplex PCR, while TCRdb's copy carries only in-frame clones and drops some. The sample consists of approximately 140,000 clones, 80% to 90% of them appearing once. The sample was peripheral blood. Receptor source: a man older than 75 with acute or convalescent COVID-19. CDR3s leave out the opening cysteine and the closing phenylalanine or tryptophan.

V: TRBV20-1
J: TRBJ2-7
CDR3: SAGGYEQY

V: TRBV5-6
J: TRBJ2-7
CDR3: ASSFGTGLYEQY

V: TRBV9
J: TRBJ2-5
CDR3: ASSVGQVWAETQY

V: TRBV27
J: TRBJ2-5
CDR3: ASSPGKGVLQETQY

V: TRBV5-1
J: TRBJ2-7
CDR3: ANSLGGGLSYEQY

V: TRBV5-1
J: TRBJ2-2
CDR3: ASSLEALNTGELF

V: TRBV6-5
J: TRBJ1-4
CDR3: ASNRGADGEKLF

V: TRBV19
J: TRBJ1-3
CDR3: ASIPSPGQGALSGNTIY

V: TRBV5-6
J: TRBJ2-1
CDR3: ASSLALAGVDEQF

V: TRBV5-1
J: TRBJ2-1
CDR3: ASVQESSYNEQF